Listed below are T cell receptor beta chains from one sample, sequenced in a study of response to subunit inactivated influenza vaccine. Each CDR3 protein gets one entry after TCRdb re-called the RT-PCR reads with MiXCR. The sample consists of about 800,000 distinct CDR3 sequences, 21% of them appearing once. The sample was PBMCs from blood, taken less than 6 days after vaccination. The origin of the receptors is a man between 50 and 59 years old who received an inactivated influenza vaccine. Each CDR3 is given with its conserved first and last residue. Each record gives: V gene, D gene, J gene, clone size, CDR3 DNA, CDR3 protein. D genes are given only for firm matches. Clone size, where shown, is once, few, many, or a class for clones that have expanded.

v_gene: TRBV24-1
d_gene: .
j_gene: TRBJ1-2
abundance: few
CDR3nt: TGTGCCACCAGTGTGTCCGAGGGCGAGGATGGCTACACCTTC
CDR3aa: CATSVSEGEDGYTF

v_gene: TRBV29-1
d_gene: .
j_gene: TRBJ2-6
abundance: few
CDR3nt: TGCAGCGTTGAATCGGGGGCCGGTGGGGCCAACGTCCTGACTTTC
CDR3aa: CSVESGAGGANVLTF

v_gene: TRBV6-2/TRBV6-3
d_gene: .
j_gene: TRBJ1-1
abundance: few
CDR3nt: TGTGCCAGCTACGATGGGTACACTGAAGCTTTCTTT
CDR3aa: CASYDGYTEAFF

v_gene: TRBV20-1
d_gene: .
j_gene: TRBJ2-5
abundance: .
CDR3nt: TGCAGTGCTACCCGGCGGACACAAGAGACCCAGTACTTC
CDR3aa: CSATRRTQETQYF

v_gene: TRBV12-3/TRBV12-4
d_gene: TRBD1
j_gene: TRBJ1-2
abundance: .
CDR3nt: TGTGCCAGCAAATCGAGAGGGGACAGGAGAAACTATGGCTACACCTTC
CDR3aa: CASKSRGDRRNYGYTF

v_gene: TRBV2
d_gene: .
j_gene: TRBJ1-5
abundance: few
CDR3nt: TGTGCCAGCGGCCCTCTGGCTCGGGGCAATCAGCCCCAGCATTTT
CDR3aa: CASGPLARGNQPQHF

v_gene: TRBV7-9
d_gene: TRBD2
j_gene: TRBJ2-7
abundance: .
CDR3nt: TGTGCCAGCAGCTTAGGGTCTAGCGGGGGCTACGAGCAGTACTTC
CDR3aa: CASSLGSSGGYEQYF

v_gene: TRBV12-3/TRBV12-4
d_gene: .
j_gene: TRBJ1-5
abundance: many
CDR3nt: TGTGCCAGCAGCTTCTCAGGGGGCAATCAGCCCCAGCATTTT
CDR3aa: CASSFSGGNQPQHF

v_gene: TRBV5-1
d_gene: .
j_gene: TRBJ2-3
abundance: .
CDR3nt: TGCGCCAGCAGCTTACCCCGGGCCCACAACACAGATACGCAGTATTTT
CDR3aa: CASSLPRAHNTDTQYF

v_gene: TRBV4-3
d_gene: .
j_gene: TRBJ1-2
abundance: many
CDR3nt: TGCGCCAGCAGCCAAGATACGCAGGCCCGCCCCTATGGCTACACCTTC
CDR3aa: CASSQDTQARPYGYTF

v_gene: TRBV29-1
d_gene: .
j_gene: TRBJ2-5
abundance: many
CDR3nt: TGCAGCGCCCTACATCTAAGGGACCAAGAGACCCAGTACTTC
CDR3aa: CSALHLRDQETQYF

v_gene: TRBV4-2
d_gene: TRBD2
j_gene: TRBJ2-7
abundance: few
CDR3nt: TGTGCCAGCAGCCGACCGGCCGGACTAGCCCCTCCCTCTTACGAGCAGTACTTC
CDR3aa: CASSRPAGLAPPSYEQYF

v_gene: TRBV18
d_gene: .
j_gene: TRBJ1-1
abundance: .
CDR3nt: TGTGCCAGCTGGGGACTAGTGGGCACTGAAGCTTTCTTT
CDR3aa: CASWGLVGTEAFF

v_gene: TRBV12-3/TRBV12-4
d_gene: .
j_gene: TRBJ1-3
abundance: few
CDR3nt: TGTGCCAGCAGGGGAGTTGGAAACACCATATATTTT
CDR3aa: CASRGVGNTIYF